This section outlines one T cell receptor beta chain sequence together with its context. Its target is unknown. Likely a read error: the CDR3 ends without its conserved phenylalanine or tryptophan. The data derive from a study of T cell repertoires in cytomegalovirus infection. Looking at the study overall: The authors used CMV epitopes that were HLA-C-restricted (recently identified) and HLA-B-restricted (well studied). Through public TCR beta signatures, both CMV infection and matching HLA type were indicated.

TCRdb reprocessed the reads via MiXCR and lists one record per CDR3 protein. The table has about a million distinct CDR3 sequences, roughly 30% seen once. Trimming cost V 5 bases and J 5 bases; bases outside gene matches: 14. CDR3 length: 16 amino acids. Study-level findings and limits: Dominating the ex vivo response were TCR beta clonotypes that were CMV-specific and HLA-C-restricted.

This sequence originates from a human donor in good health (CMV status not recorded). Some clones in this sample may be carry-over from other donors' samples. This sequence joins TRBV12-3 or TRBV12-4 and TRBJ1-2; 7 bases fit TRBD1. Sequenced material: cultured CD8+ T cells from PBMCs, taken from culture after CMV antigen stimulation. The CDR3 sequence: CASSMDRLGVGYGYTS. Written as DNA, the CDR3 is TGTGCCAGCAGTATGGACAGGTTGGGGGTCGGTTATGGCTACACCTCC.